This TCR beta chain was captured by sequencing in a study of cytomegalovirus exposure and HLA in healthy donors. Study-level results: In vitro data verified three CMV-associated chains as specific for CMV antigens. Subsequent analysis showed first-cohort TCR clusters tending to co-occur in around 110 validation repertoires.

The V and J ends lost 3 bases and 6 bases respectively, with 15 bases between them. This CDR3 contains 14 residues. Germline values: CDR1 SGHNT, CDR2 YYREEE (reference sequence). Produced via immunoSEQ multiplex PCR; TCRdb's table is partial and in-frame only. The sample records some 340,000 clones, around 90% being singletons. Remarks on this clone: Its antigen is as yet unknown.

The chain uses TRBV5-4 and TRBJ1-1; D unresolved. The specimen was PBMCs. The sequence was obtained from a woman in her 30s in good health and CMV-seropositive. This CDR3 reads CASSSNGLLAEAFF. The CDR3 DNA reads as TGTGCCAGCAGCTCGAACGGACTGCTCGCTGAAGCTTTCTTT. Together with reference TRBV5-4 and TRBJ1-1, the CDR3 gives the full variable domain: ETGVTQSPTHLIKTRGQQVTLRCSSQSGHNTVSWYQQALGQGPQFIFQYYREEENGRGNFPPRFSGLQFPNYSSELNVNALELDDSALYLCASSSNGLLAEAFFGQGTRLTVV.